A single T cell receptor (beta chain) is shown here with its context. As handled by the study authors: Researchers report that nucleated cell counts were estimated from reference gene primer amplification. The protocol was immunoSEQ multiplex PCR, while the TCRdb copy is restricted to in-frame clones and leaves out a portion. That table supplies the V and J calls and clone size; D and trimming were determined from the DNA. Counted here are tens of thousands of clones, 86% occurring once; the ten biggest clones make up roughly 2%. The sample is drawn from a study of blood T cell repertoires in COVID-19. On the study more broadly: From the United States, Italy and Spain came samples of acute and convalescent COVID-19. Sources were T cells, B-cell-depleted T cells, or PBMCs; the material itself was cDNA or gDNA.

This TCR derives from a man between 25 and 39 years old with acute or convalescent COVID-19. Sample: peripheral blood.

Here the CDR3 reads CASSQSGANTEAFF. CDR3 DNA: TGTGCCAGCAGCCAAAGTGGAGCGAACACTGAAGCTTTCTTT. This chain joins TRBV3-1 (or the pseudogene TRBV3-2) and TRBJ1-1; D gene unclear. Germline V gene lookup returns CDR1 LGHDT and CDR2 YNNKEL (reference sequence). The CDR3 runs 14 residues. Trimming pared 2 bases from V and 1 base from J, leaving 8 bases between.